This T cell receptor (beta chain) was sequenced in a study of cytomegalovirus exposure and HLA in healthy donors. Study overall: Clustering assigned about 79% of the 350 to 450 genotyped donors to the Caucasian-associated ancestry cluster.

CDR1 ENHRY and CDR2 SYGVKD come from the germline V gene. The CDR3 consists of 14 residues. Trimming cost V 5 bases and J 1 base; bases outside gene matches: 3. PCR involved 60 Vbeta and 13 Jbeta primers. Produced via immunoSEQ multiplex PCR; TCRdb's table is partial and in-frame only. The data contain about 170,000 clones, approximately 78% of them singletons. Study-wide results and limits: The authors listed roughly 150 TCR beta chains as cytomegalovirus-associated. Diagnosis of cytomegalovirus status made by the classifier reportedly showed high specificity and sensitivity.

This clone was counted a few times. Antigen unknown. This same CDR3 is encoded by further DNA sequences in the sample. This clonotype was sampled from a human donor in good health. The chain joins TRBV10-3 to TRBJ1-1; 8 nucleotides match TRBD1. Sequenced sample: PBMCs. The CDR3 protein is CAISTGTGNTEAFF. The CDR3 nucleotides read TGTGCCATCAGTACCGGGACAGGGAACACTGAAGCTTTCTTT.